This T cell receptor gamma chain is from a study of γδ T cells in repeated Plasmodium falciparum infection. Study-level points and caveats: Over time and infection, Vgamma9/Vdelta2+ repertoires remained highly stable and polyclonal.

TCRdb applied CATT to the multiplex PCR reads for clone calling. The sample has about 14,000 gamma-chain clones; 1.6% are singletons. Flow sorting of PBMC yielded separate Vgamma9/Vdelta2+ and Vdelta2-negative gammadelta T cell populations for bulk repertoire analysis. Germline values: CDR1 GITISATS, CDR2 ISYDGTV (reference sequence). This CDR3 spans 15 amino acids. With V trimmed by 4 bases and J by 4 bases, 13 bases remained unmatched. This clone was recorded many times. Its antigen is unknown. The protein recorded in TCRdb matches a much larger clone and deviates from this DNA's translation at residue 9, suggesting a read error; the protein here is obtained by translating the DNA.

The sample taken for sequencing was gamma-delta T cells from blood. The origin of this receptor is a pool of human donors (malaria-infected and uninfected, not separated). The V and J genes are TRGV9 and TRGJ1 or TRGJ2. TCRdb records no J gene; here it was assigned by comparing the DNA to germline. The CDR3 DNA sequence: TGTGCCTTGTGGGAACGACGGAAGGCATATTATAAGAAACTCTTT. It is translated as CALWERRKAYYKKLF.